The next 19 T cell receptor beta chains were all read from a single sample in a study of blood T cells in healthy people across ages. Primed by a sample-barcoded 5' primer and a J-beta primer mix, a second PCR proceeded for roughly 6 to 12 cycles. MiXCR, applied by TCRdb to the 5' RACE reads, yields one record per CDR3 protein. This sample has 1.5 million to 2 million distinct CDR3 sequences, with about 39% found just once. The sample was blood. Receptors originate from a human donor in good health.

CDR3 coding DNA: TGTGCCAGCACGGCGCGACAGGGACCGAACTATGGCTACACCTTC. Protein: CASTARQGPNYGYTF. V gene TRBV5-5 combines with J gene TRBJ1-2; 7 bases are a match to TRBD1. J lost 2 bases, V lost 6 bases, and 10 bases had no gene match. CDR3 length: 15 residues. Germline values: CDR1 SGHKS, CDR2 YYEKEE (reference sequence).

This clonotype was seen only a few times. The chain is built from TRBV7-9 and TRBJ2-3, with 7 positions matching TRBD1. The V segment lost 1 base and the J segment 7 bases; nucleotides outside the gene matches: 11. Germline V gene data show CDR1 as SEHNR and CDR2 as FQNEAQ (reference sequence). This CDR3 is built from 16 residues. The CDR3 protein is CASSLVGDRSVNTQYF. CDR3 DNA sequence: TGTGCCAGCAGCTTAGTAGGGGACAGATCTGTGAATACGCAGTATTTT.

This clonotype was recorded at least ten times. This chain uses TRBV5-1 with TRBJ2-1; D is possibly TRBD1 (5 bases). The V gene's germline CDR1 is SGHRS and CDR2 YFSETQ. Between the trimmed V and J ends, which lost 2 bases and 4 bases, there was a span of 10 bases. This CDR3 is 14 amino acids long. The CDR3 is CASSLSGQYNEQFF. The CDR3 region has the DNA TGCGCCAGCAGCTTATCAGGGCAGTACAATGAGCAGTTCTTC.

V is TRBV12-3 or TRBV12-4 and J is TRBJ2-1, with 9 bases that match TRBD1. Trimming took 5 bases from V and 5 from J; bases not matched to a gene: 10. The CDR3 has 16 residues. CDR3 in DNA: TGTGCCAGCAGTGACCTACAGGGGGCACGTAACAATGAGCAGTTCTTC. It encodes CASSDLQGARNNEQFF.

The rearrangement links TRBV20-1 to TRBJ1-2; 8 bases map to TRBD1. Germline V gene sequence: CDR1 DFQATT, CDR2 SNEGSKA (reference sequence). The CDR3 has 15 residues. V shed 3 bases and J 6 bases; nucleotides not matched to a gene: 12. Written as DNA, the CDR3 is TGCAGTGCTAGGGACCCGACAGGGGCTTCGGATGGCTACACCTTC. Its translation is CSARDPTGASDGYTF.

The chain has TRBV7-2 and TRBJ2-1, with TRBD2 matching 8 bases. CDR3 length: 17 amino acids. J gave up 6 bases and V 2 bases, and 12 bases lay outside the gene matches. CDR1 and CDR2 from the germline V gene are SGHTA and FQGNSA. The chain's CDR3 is CASSLRVDGGAPNEQFF. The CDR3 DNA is TGTGCCAGCAGCTTAAGGGTTGACGGGGGGGCCCCCAATGAGCAGTTCTTC.

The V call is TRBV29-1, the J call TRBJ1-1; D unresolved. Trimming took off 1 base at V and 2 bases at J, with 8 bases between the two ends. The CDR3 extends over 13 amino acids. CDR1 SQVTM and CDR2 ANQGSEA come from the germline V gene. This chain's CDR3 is CSVEASANTEAFF. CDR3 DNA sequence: TGCAGCGTTGAAGCGTCAGCTAACACTGAAGCTTTCTTT.

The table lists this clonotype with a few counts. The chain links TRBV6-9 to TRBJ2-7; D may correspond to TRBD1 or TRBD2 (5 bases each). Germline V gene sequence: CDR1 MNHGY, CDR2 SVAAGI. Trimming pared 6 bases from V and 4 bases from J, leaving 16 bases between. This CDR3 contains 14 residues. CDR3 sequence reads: CASRASVWGYEQYF. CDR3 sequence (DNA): TGTGCCAGCAGAGCCTCCGTATGGGGGTACGAGCAGTACTTC.

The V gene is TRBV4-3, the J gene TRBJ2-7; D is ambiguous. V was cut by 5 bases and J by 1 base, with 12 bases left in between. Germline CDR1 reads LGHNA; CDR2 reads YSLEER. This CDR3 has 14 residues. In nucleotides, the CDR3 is TGCGCCAGCAGCGCGCGAATATTTTCCTACGAGCAGTACTTC. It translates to CASSARIFSYEQYF.

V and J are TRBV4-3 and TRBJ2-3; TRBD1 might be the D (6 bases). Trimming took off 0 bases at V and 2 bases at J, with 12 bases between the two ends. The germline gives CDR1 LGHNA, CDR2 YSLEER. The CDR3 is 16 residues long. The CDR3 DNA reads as TGCGCCAGCAGCCAAGATTGGGGACAAGACACAGATACGCAGTATTTT. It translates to CASSQDWGQDTDTQYF.

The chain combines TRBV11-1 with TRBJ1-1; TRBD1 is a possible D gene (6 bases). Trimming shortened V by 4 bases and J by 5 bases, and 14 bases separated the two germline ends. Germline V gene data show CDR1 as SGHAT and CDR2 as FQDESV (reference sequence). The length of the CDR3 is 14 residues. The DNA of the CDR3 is TGTGCCAGCAGCTACGGGGGCCAGGGGACTGAAGCTTTCTTT. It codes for CASSYGGQGTEAFF. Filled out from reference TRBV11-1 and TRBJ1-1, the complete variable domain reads EAEVAQSPRYKITEKSQAVAFWCDPISGHATLYWYRQILGQGPELLVQFQDESVVDDSQLPKDRFSAERLKGVDSTLKIQPAELGDSAMYLCASSYGGQGTEAFFGQGTRLTVV.

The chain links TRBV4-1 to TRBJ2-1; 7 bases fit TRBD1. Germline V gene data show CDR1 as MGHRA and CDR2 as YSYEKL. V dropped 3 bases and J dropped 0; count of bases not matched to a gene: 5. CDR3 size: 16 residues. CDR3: CASSHEDRSSYNEQFF. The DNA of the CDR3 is TGCGCCAGCAGCCACGAGGACAGGAGCTCCTACAATGAGCAGTTCTTC.

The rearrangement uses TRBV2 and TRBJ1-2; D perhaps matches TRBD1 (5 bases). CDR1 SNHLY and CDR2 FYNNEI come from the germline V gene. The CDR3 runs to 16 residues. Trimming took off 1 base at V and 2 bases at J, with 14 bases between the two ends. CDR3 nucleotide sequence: TGTGCCAGCAGTGAAGTCCTCTCAGGGTCCAACTATGGCTACACCTTC. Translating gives CASSEVLSGSNYGYTF.

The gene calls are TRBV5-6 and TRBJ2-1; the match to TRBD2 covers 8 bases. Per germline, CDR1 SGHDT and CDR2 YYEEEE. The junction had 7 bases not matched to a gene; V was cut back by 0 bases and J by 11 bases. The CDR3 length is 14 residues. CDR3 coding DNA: TGTGCCAGCAGCTTGGCCCGGGGGGGCCCACAGCAGTTCTTC. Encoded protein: CASSLARGGPQQFF.

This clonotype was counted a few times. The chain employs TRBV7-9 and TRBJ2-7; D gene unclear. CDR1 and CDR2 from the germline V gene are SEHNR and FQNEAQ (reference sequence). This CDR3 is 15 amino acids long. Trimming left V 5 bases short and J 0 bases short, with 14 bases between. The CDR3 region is CASSHTDGPSYEQYF. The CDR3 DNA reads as TGTGCCAGCAGCCATACTGACGGCCCCTCCTACGAGCAGTACTTC.

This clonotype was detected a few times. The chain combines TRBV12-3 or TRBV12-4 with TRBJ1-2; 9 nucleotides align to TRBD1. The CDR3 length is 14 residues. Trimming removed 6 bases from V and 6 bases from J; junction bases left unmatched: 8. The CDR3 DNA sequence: TGTGCCAGCAGCCTCGACAGGGGGTACCATGGCTACACCTTC. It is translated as CASSLDRGYHGYTF.

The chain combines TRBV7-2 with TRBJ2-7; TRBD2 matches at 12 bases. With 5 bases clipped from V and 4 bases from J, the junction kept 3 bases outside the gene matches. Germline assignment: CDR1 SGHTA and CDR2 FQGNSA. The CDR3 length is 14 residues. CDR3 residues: CASSTTSGGYEQYF. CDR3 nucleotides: TGTGCCAGCAGCACGACTAGCGGGGGTTACGAGCAGTACTTC.

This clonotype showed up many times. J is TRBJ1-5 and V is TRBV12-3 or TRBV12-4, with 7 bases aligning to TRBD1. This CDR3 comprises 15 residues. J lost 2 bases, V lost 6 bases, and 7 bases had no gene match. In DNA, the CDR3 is TGTGCCAGCAGACCACAGGGGTATGGCAATCAGCCCCAGCATTTT. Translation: CASRPQGYGNQPQHF.

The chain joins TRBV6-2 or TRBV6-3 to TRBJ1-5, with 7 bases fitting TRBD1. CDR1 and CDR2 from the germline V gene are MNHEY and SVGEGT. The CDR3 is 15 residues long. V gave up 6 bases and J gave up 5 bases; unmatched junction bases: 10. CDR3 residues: CASSPPTGMDQPQHF. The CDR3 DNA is TGTGCCAGCAGCCCGCCGACAGGGATGGATCAGCCCCAGCATTTT.